Included here is one TCR beta chain sequence, with context. The antigen remains unidentified. J was trimmed by 2 bases and V by 1 base; bases with no gene match: 12. CDR3 length equals 20 residues. From germline, CDR1 is SGHRS and CDR2 YFSETQ. Reverse transcribing all isolated RNA meant expressed TCRB transcripts were sequenced. This table comes from immunoSEQ multiplex PCR, and its TCRdb copy is limited to in-frame clones, with some not included. The data show about 930,000 clones, with 15% to 20% seen just once and 0.023% held by the top ten. This sample was included in a study of beta chain features in type 1 diabetes. General observations from the study: TCRB CDR3s were moderately but significantly shorter in Type 1 diabetes patients in all four CD4+ subsets. Sequencing the cDNA could make cells with high TCR expression show up more than they should.

The chain is built from TRBV5-1 and TRBJ2-4, with 13 bases identical to TRBD2. The sequence was obtained from a woman between 18 and 30 years old in good health. Sequenced sample: naive CD4+ T cells from blood. CDR3 DNA sequence: TGCGCCAGCAGCTTGTTCGCCGGACTAGCGGGAGTCACGCCCAAAAACATTCAGTACTTC. This sequence encodes CASSLFAGLAGVTPKNIQYF.